A single sample is the source of the 15 T cell receptor beta chains below, sequenced in a study of cytomegalovirus exposure and HLA in healthy donors. Both 60 Vbeta primers and 13 Jbeta primers went into the PCR. Assay: immunoSEQ multiplex PCR; the TCRdb copy retains only in-frame clones and omits some. Among around 140,000 clones, around 80% were seen once, and the ten largest hold 2.5% to 3%. The specimen sequenced was PBMCs. The receptors were sampled from a female donor in good health and CMV-seronegative.

The J gene is TRBJ2-5, the V gene TRBV29-1; no firm D call. V shed 4 bases and J shed 2 bases, with 2 bases lying between them. This CDR3 spans 10 amino acids. In germline, CDR1 is SQVTM, CDR2 ANQGSEA. CDR3 sequence reads: CSVAQETQYF. The DNA of the CDR3 is TGCAGCGTTGCGCAAGAGACCCAGTACTTC.

The CDR3 DNA sequence: TGTGCCAGCAGTTGGACAGGGTTGGCTTTCTTT. Its translation: CASSWTGLAFF. This sequence joins TRBV7-7 and TRBJ1-1, with TRBD1 matching 8 bases. This CDR3 region has 11 residues. Germline V lookup: CDR1 SSHAT, CDR2 FNYEAQ (reference sequence). The V and J ends lost 6 bases and 11 bases, in that order; junction bases with no gene match: 5.

V gene TRBV11-1 combines with J gene TRBJ2-7; TRBD1 matches 8 bases. This CDR3 has 15 residues. The germline CDR1 and CDR2 sequences are SGHAT and FQDESV (reference sequence). Trimming removed 4 bases from V and 2 bases from J; junction bases left unmatched: 7. CDR3 sequence: CASSSYRDRTYEQYF. The CDR3 DNA reads TGTGCCAGCAGCTCCTACAGGGACAGGACCTACGAGCAGTACTTC.

Only a few counts were recorded for this clone. As DNA, the CDR3 is TGTGCCAGCTCCCCCTGGCCCACAGGGGACTATGGCTACACCTTC. The encoded protein is CASSPWPTGDYGYTF. The genes are TRBV6-6 and TRBJ1-2; 7 bases are a match to TRBD1. Germline CDR1 is MNHNY and CDR2 is SVGAGI (reference sequence). V lost 8 bases and J lost 3; bases outside the gene matches: 12. The CDR3 runs to 15 residues.

The chain links TRBV7-9 to TRBJ2-2; 12 nucleotides line up with TRBD2. The CDR3 consists of 17 residues. Germline CDR1 reads SEHNR; CDR2 reads FQNEAQ (reference sequence). Trimming took 2 bases from V and 5 from J; bases not matched to a gene: 6. The CDR3 sequence is CASSLLAGGPRTGELFF. CDR3 bases: TGTGCCAGCAGCTTACTAGCGGGAGGGCCAAGGACCGGGGAGCTGTTTTTT.

The chain combines TRBV27 with TRBJ2-7; the match to TRBD1 covers 9 bases. CDR1 is MNHEY, CDR2 SMNVEV, per germline (reference sequence). CDR3 length equals 14 residues. Losses at the gene ends were 6 bases for V and 3 bases for J; bases not matched to a gene: 6. The CDR3 DNA sequence: TGTGCCAGCAGCCCCACGACAGGGGGCTACGAGCAGTACTTC. This codes for CASSPTTGGYEQYF.

This chain connects TRBV2 to TRBJ2-7; TRBD2 might be the D (5 bases). V lost 3 bases and J lost 0, with 12 bases in between. Germline V gene sequence: CDR1 SNHLY, CDR2 FYNNEI. CDR3 length: 15 residues. The CDR3 loop is CASSEERPRSYEQYF. The CDR3 coding sequence is TGTGCCAGCAGTGAGGAGCGGCCTCGCTCCTACGAGCAGTACTTC.

This clone was counted only a few times. V gene TRBV7-9 combines with J gene TRBJ1-1, with D unclear. Germline lookup yields CDR1 SEHNR and CDR2 FQNEAQ (reference sequence). V was shortened by 3 bases and J by 0 bases, with 8 bases between the two germline ends. This CDR3 spans 14 amino acids. CDR3 sequence: CASSFNRMNTEAFF. The CDR3, as DNA: TGTGCCAGCAGCTTTAACAGAATGAACACTGAAGCTTTCTTT.

V and J are TRBV27 and TRBJ1-1; D may be TRBD1 (5 bases). This CDR3 is 14 amino acids long. Germline V gene sequence: CDR1 MNHEY, CDR2 SMNVEV (reference sequence). Trimming removed 8 bases at V and 10 bases at J, with 23 bases between. In nucleotides, the CDR3 is TGTGCCAGCCGGGGAGCAGGGCTGGGAGGCGGAGCTTTCTTT. It encodes CASRGAGLGGGAFF.

This chain links TRBV28 with TRBJ1-5; D possibly corresponds to TRBD1 (5 bases). Looked up from germline, CDR1 is MDHEN and CDR2 is SYDVKM. This CDR3 contains 16 residues. V shed 5 bases and J shed 0 bases, with 14 bases lying between them. The chain's CDR3 is CASSPLGEGSNQPQHF. The CDR3 DNA reads as TGTGCCAGCAGTCCTCTGGGGGAGGGTAGCAATCAGCCCCAGCATTTT.

This rearrangement joins TRBV5-1 to TRBJ2-2; D not certain. The germline gives CDR1 SGHRS, CDR2 YFSETQ. V was cut by 1 base and J by 0 bases, with 7 bases left in between. CDR3 size: 15 residues. For the CDR3, the DNA is TGCGCCAGCAGCTTGACAGATCCGAACACCGGGGAGCTGTTTTTT. Protein: CASSLTDPNTGELFF.

The chain employs TRBV19 and TRBJ2-7, with 8 positions matching TRBD1. V was pared by 5 bases and J by 3 bases, with 0 bases of the junction left unmatched. From germline, CDR1 is LNHDA and CDR2 SQIVND (reference sequence). This CDR3 is 12 amino acids long. The CDR3 loop is CASSGQGYEQYF. In DNA, the CDR3 is TGTGCCAGTAGTGGACAGGGCTACGAGCAGTACTTC.

This clone was detected a few times. The chain is built from TRBV7-8 and TRBJ2-1; TRBD2 aligns across 7 bases. The V gene's germline CDR1 is SGHVS and CDR2 FQNEAQ. V dropped 6 bases and J dropped 8; count of bases not matched to a gene: 10. CDR3 length: 14 amino acids. This chain's CDR3 is CASSVGGLRDEQFF. For the CDR3, the DNA is TGTGCCAGCAGTGTCGGGGGACTAAGGGATGAGCAGTTCTTC. Full variable domain (missing parts from reference TRBV7-8 and TRBJ2-1): GAGVSQSPRYKVAKRGQDVALRCDPISGHVSLFWYQQALGQGPEFLTYFQNEAQLDKSGLPSDRFFAERPEGSVSTLKIQRTQQEDSAVYLCASSVGGLRDEQFFGPGTRLTVL.

The V gene is TRBV5-1, the J gene TRBJ2-1, with D possibly being TRBD2 (5 bases). This CDR3 is 15 amino acids long. Looked up from germline, CDR1 is SGHRS and CDR2 is YFSETQ. V gave up 4 bases and J gave up 4 bases, with 15 bases separating them. The CDR3: CASSPVGRGYNEQFF. The CDR3, as DNA: TGCGCCAGCAGCCCGGTCGGTCGGGGATACAATGAGCAGTTCTTC.

In DNA form, the CDR3 reads TGTGCCAGCAGCGATTCTAGCGTAAACCAAGAGACCCAGTACTTC. This codes for CASSDSSVNQETQYF. The chain combines TRBV9 with TRBJ2-5; the D gene is possibly TRBD2 (6 bases). Germline CDR1 reads SGDLS; CDR2 reads YYNGEE. The CDR3 spans 15 residues. V was shortened by 3 bases and J by 0 bases, with 12 bases between the two germline ends.